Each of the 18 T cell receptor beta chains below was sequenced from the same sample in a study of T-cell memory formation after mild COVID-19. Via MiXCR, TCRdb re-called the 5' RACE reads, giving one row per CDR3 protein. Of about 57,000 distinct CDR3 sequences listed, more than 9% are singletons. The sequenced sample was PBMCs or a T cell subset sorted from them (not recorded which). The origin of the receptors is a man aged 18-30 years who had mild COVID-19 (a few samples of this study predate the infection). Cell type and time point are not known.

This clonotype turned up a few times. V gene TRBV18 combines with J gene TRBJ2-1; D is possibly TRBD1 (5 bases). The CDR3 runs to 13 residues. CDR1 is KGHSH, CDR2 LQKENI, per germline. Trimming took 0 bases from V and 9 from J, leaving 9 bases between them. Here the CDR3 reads CASSPPVRAEQFF. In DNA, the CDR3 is TGTGCCAGCTCACCACCTGTCAGGGCTGAGCAGTTCTTC.

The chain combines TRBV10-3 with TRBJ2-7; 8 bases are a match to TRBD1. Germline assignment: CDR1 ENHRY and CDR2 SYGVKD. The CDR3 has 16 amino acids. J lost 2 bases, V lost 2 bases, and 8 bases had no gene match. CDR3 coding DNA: TGTGCCATCAGTGAGGACAGGGGATTCGAGGCCTACGAGCAGTACTTC. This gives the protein CAISEDRGFEAYEQYF.

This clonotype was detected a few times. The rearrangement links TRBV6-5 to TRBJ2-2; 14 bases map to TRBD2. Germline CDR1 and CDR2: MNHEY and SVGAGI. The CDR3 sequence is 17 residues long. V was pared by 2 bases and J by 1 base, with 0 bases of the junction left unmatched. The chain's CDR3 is CASSYGTSGGNTGELFF. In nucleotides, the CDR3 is TGTGCCAGCAGTTACGGGACTAGCGGGGGGAACACCGGGGAGCTGTTTTTT.

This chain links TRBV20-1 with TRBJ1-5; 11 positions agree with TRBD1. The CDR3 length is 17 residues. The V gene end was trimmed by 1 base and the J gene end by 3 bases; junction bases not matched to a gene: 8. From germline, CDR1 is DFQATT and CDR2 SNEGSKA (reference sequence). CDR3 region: CSARGGQGVALNQPQHF. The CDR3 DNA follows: TGCAGTGCTAGAGGGGGACAGGGGGTCGCACTCAATCAGCCCCAGCATTTT.

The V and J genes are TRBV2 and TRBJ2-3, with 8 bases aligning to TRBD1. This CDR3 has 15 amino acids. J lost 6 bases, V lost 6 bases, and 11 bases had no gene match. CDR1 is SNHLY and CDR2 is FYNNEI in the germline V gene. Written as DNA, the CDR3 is TGTGCCAGCAGGACCGGGACAGGCAGAGGGGATACGCAGTATTTT. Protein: CASRTGTGRGDTQYF.

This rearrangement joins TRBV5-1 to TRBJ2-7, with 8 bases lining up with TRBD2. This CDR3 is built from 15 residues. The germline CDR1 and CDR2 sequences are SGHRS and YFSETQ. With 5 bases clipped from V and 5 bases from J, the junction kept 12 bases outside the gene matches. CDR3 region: CASSVGAGGRDEQYF. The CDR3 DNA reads TGCGCCAGCAGTGTCGGTGCGGGGGGCCGGGACGAGCAGTACTTC.

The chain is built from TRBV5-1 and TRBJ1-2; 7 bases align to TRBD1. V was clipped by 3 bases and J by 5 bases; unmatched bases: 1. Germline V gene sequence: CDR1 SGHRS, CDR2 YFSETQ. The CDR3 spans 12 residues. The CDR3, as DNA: TGCGCCAGCAGCTGGGGACAGTATGGCTACACCTTC. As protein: CASSWGQYGYTF.

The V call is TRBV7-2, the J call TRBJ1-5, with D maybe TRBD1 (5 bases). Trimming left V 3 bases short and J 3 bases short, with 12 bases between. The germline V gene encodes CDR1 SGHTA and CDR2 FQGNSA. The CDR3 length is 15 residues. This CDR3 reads CASSFYGGDNQPQHF. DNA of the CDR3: TGTGCCAGCAGCTTTTACGGAGGGGACAATCAGCCCCAGCATTTT.

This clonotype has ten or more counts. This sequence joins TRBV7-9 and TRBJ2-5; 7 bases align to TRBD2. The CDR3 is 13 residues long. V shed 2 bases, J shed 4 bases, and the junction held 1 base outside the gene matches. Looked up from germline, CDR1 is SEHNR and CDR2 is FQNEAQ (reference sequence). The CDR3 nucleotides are TGTGCCAGCAGCTTACGGGGGGTAGAGACCCAGTACTTC. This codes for CASSLRGVETQYF.

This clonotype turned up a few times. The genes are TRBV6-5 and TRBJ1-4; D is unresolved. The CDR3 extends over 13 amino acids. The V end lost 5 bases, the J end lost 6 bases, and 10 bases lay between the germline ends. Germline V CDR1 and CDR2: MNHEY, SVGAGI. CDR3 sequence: CASSLGPDEKLFF. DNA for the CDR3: TGTGCCAGCAGTCTTGGGCCGGATGAAAAACTGTTTTTT.

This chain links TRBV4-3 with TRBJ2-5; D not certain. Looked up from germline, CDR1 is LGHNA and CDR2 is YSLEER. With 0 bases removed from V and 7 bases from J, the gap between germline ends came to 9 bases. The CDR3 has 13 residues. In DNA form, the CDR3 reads TGCGCCAGCAGCCAAGATATGATGGGGACCCAGTACTTC. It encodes CASSQDMMGTQYF.

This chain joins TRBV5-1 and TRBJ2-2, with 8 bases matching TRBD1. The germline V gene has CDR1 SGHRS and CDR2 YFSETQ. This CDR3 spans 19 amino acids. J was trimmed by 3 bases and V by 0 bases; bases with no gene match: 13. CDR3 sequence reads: CASSLATATGVLDTGELFF. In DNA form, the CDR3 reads TGCGCCAGCAGCTTGGCCACTGCGACAGGGGTTTTGGACACCGGGGAGCTGTTTTTT. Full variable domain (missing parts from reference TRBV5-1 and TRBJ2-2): KAGVTQTPRYLIKTRGQQVTLSCSPISGHRSVSWYQQTPGQGLQFLFEYFSETQRNKGNFPGRFSGRQFSNSRSEMNVSTLELGDSALYLCASSLATATGVLDTGELFFGEGSRLTVL.

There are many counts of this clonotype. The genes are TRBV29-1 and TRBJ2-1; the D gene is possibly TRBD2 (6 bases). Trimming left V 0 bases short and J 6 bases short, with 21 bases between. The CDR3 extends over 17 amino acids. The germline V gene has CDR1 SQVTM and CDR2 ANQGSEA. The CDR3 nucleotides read TGCAGCGTTGAAGATTTGGGGAACGGGGGACCCTTCAATGAGCAGTTCTTC. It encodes CSVEDLGNGGPFNEQFF.

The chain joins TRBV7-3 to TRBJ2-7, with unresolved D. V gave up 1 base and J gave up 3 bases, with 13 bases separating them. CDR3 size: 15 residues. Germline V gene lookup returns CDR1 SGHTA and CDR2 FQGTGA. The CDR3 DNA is TGTGCCAGCAGCTTAAACCCAGCCCACTACTACGAGCAGTACTTC. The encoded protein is CASSLNPAHYYEQYF.

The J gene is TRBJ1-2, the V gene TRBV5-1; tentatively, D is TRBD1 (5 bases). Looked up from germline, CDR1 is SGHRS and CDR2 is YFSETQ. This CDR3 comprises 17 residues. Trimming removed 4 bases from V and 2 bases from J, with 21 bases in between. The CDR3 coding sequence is TGCGCCAGCAGCCGAGGGGAAGGTGGGAGGCAGAACTATGGCTACACCTTC. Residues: CASSRGEGGRQNYGYTF.

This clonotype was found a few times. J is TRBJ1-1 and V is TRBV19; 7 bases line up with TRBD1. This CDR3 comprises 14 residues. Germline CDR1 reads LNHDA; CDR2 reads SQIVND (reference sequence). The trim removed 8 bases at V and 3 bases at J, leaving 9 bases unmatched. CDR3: CASQGGATDTEAFF. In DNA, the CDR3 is TGTGCCAGTCAAGGGGGCGCGACGGACACTGAAGCTTTCTTT.

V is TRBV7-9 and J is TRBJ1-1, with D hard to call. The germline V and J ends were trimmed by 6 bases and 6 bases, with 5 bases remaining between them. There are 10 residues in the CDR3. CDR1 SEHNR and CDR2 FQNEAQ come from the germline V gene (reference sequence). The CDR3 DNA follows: TGTGCCAGCAGTCACCCTGAAGCTTTCTTT. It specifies CASSHPEAFF.

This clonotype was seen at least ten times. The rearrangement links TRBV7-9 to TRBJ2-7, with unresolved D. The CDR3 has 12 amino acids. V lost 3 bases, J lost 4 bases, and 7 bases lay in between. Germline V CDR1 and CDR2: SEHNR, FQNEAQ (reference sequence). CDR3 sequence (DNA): TGTGCCAGCAGCTTCGCTTCATACGAGCAGTACTTC. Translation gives CASSFASYEQYF.